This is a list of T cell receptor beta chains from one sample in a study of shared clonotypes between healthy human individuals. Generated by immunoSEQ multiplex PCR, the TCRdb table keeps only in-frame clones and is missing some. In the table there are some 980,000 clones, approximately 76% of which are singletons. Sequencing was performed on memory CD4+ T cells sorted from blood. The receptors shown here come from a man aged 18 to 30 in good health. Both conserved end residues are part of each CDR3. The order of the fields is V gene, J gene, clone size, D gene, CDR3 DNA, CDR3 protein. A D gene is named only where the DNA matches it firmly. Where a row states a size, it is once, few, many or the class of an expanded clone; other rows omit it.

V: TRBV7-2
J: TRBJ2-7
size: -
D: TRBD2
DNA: TGTGCCAGCAGCTTAGCAGGGACTAGCGGGAGGGCCGGAGGCGAGCAGTACTTC
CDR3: CASSLAGTSGRAGGEQYF

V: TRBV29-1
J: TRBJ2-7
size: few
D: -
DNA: TGCAGCGCCAGGGGTAGCGGTCTCAGGAGCGAGCAGTACTTC
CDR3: CSARGSGLRSEQYF

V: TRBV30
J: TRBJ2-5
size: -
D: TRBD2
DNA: TGTGCCTGGAGGCGGACTAGCGGGGGGGCCGGTGAGACCCAGTACTTC
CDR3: CAWRRTSGGAGETQYF

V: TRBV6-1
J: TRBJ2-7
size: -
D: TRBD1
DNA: TGTGCCAGCAAAGGGACAGGGGGAGGCCCCGAGCAGTACTTC
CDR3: CASKGTGGGPEQYF

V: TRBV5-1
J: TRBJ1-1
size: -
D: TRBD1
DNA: TGCGCCAGCAGCCCTTTTGGACAGGGTAAAAACACTGAAGCTTTCTTT
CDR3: CASSPFGQGKNTEAFF

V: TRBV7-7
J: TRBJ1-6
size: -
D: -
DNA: TGTGCTAGCAGCTTGGGGGGATTGGGATCACCCCTCCACTTT
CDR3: CASSLGGLGSPLHF

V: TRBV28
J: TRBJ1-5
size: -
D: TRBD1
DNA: TGTGCCAGCCACCCGGGACAGGTACGCGATCAGCCCCAGCATTTT
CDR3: CASHPGQVRDQPQHF

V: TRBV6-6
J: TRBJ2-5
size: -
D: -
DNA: TGTGCCAGCAGTAGAGGACAGGTGGGAGGCGAATACTTC
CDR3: CASSRGQVGGEYF

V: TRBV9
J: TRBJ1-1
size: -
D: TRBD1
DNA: TGTGCCAGCAGCCCCAGGACAGGGGTTTTATCTGAAGCTTTCTTT
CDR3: CASSPRTGVLSEAFF

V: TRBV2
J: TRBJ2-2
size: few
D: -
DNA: TGTGCCAGCAATCCGACCTACACCGGGGAGCTGTTTTTT
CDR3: CASNPTYTGELFF

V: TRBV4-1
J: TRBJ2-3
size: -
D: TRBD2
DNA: TGCGCCAGCAGCCAAGAAGTCCAGGCTAGCGGGCGATTGAGGAATACGCAGTATTTT
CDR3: CASSQEVQASGRLRNTQYF

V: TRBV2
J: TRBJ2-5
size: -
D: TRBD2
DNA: TGTGCCAGCAGGGGGACGGGACTAGCGGGAGAGGCCCAGTACTTC
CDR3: CASRGTGLAGEAQYF

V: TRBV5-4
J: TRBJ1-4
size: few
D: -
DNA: TGTGCCAGCAGCTTGGTCCAGGGAGGAAGTGAAAAACTGTTTTTT
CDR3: CASSLVQGGSEKLFF

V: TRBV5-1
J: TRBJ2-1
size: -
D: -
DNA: TGCGCCAGCAGCTGGTTAGCGGAGGGAGGTAATGAGCAGTTCTTC
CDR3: CASSWLAEGGNEQFF

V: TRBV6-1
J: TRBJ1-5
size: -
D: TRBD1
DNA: TGTGCCAGCAGTGGCCCCGCCGGACAGGGGCTGGATCAGCCCCAGCATTTT
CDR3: CASSGPAGQGLDQPQHF

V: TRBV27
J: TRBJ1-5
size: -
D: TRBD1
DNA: TGTGCCAGCAGATCTTATACCGGGACAGGGGTGGACAATCAGCCCCAGCATTTT
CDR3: CASRSYTGTGVDNQPQHF

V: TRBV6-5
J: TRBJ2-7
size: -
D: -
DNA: TGTGCCAGCAGTAGCGGCCCGGACGAGCAGTACTTC
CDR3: CASSSGPDEQYF